These T cell receptor beta chains were read from a single sample in a study of blood T cells in healthy people across ages. TCRdb re-derived calls from the 5' RACE reads in MiXCR, one entry per CDR3 protein. Here the sample spans about 640,000 distinct CDR3 sequences, roughly 50% being singletons. The specimen sequenced was blood. The receptors were gathered from a man aged 55 to 69 in good health. The CDR3 runs from the conserved cysteine through the conserved F or W. D genes are given only for firm matches. Clone size is stated in some rows and not others, as once, few, many or a class when expanded.

>TRBD2|TRBV29-1|TRBJ2-3|few
CSVEGTSLVTDTQYF
TGCAGCGTTGAGGGGACTAGTTTAGTCACAGATACGCAGTATTTT
>.|TRBV3-1|TRBJ1-1|.
CASSQDDTAVNTEAFF
TGTGCCAGCAGCCAAGATGATACAGCCGTGAACACTGAAGCTTTCTTT
>.|TRBV29-1|TRBJ2-1|.
CSVDQGHYNEQFF
TGCAGCGTTGATCAGGGGCACTACAATGAGCAGTTCTTC
>.|TRBV5-1|TRBJ2-5|.
CASSEANPRETQYF
TGCGCCAGCAGCGAAGCGAATCCCAGAGAGACCCAGTACTTC
>TRBD2|TRBV14|TRBJ2-5|.
CASSRELAGFKETQYF
TGTGCCAGCAGCCGCGAACTAGCGGGGTTCAAAGAGACCCAGTACTTC
>TRBD2|TRBV7-2|TRBJ2-7|.
CASSLTTSGVYEQYF
TGTGCCAGCAGCTTAACTACTAGCGGGGTATACGAGCAGTACTTC
>TRBD1|TRBV13|TRBJ2-1|once
CASSPQRGLVSAHNEQFF
TGTGCCAGCAGCCCACAAAGGGGGCTAGTGTCCGCCCACAATGAGCAGTTCTTC
>.|TRBV28|TRBJ1-6|.
CASSFHGQGGSPLHF
TGTGCCAGCAGTTTCCACGGGCAGGGTGGGTCACCCCTCCACTTT
>.|TRBV11-2|TRBJ2-5|.
CASSLGGTSSWRETQYF
TGTGCAAGCAGCTTAGGCGGGACGAGTAGCTGGAGGGAGACCCAGTACTTC
>.|TRBV27|TRBJ2-5|.
CASSLSWDFGETQYF
TGTGCCAGCAGTTTATCGTGGGACTTCGGGGAGACCCAGTACTTC
>.|TRBV28|TRBJ2-3|.
CASTPPGKTDTQYF
TGTGCCAGCACCCCTCCAGGGAAGACAGATACGCAGTATTTT
>.|TRBV3-1|TRBJ1-2|.
CASSQGTRLPYGYTF
TGTGCCAGCAGCCAAGGTACCCGGCTTCCCTATGGCTACACCTTC
>.|TRBV3-1|TRBJ2-5|few
CASSQGGLAAFQETQYF
TGTGCCAGCAGCCAAGGGGGGCTAGCGGCCTTCCAAGAGACCCAGTACTTC
>.|TRBV5-6|TRBJ2-2|.
CASSFPWGTNTGELFF
TGTGCCAGCAGCTTCCCTTGGGGGACGAACACCGGGGAGCTGTTTTTT
>TRBD2|TRBV29-1|TRBJ2-1|.
CSVGGGSNEQFF
TGCAGCGTTGGGGGGGGGAGCAATGAGCAGTTCTTC
>TRBD2|TRBV3-1|TRBJ2-1|.
CASSQASGGSNEQFF
TGTGCCAGCAGCCAGGCTAGCGGGGGGTCGAATGAGCAGTTCTTC
>TRBD1|TRBV7-2|TRBJ1-3|.
CASSRTGTGVSGNTIYF
TGTGCCAGCAGCAGAACCGGGACAGGGGTCTCTGGAAACACCATATATTTT
>TRBD2|TRBV4-2|TRBJ2-3|once
CASSQDASGGISTDTQYF
TGTGCCAGCAGCCAAGACGCTAGCGGGGGGATTAGCACAGATACGCAGTATTTT
>.|TRBV18|TRBJ2-7|.
CASSPPSAGGQYF
TGTGCCAGCTCACCACCATCGGCGGGCGGGCAGTACTTC
>.|TRBV6-5|TRBJ1-1|.
CASMRNTEAFF
TGTGCCAGCATGAGGAACACTGAAGCTTTCTTT
>.|TRBV2|TRBJ1-4|.
CASSPGNRRGNEKLFF
TGTGCCAGCAGTCCCGGGAACCGGAGGGGAAATGAAAAACTGTTTTTT
>.|TRBV3-1|TRBJ2-5|once
CASSDRARGETQYF
TGTGCCAGCAGCGACCGGGCTAGAGGAGAGACCCAGTACTTC
>.|TRBV29-1|TRBJ1-1|few
CSVETGPFMNTEAFF
TGCAGCGTTGAAACAGGTCCGTTCATGAACACTGAAGCTTTCTTT
>.|TRBV6-1|TRBJ2-7|.
CASSERQVAYEQYF
TGTGCCAGCAGTGAACGGCAGGTCGCCTACGAGCAGTACTTC
>.|TRBV13|TRBJ2-1|.
CACSLVGGGSYNEQFF
TGTGCCTGCAGCTTAGTCGGGGGCGGCTCCTACAATGAGCAGTTCTTC
>.|TRBV10-3|TRBJ1-1|.
CATGTSNTEAFF
TGTGCGACGGGGACTTCGAACACTGAAGCTTTCTTT
>TRBD1|TRBV4-2|TRBJ2-1|few
CASSQGSRTGGNEQFF
TGTGCCAGCAGCCAAGGGAGCCGGACAGGGGGGAATGAGCAGTTCTTC
>.|TRBV7-2|TRBJ2-7|few
CASSPPFGGTYEQYF
TGTGCCAGCAGCCCCCCTTTCGGGGGCACCTACGAGCAGTACTTC
>TRBD2|TRBV20-1|TRBJ2-2|.
CSARDEARLAGDARTGELFF
TGCAGTGCTAGAGACGAAGCCCGACTAGCGGGGGACGCGAGGACCGGGGAGCTGTTTTTT
>TRBD1|TRBV20-1|TRBJ1-1|.
CSARVIGRGLMNTEAFF
TGCAGTGCTAGAGTGATAGGCAGGGGGCTAATGAACACTGAAGCTTTCTTT
>.|TRBV5-1|TRBJ2-1|many
CASRGTERYNEQFF
TGCGCCAGCAGAGGGACGGAGCGTTACAATGAGCAGTTCTTC
>TRBD1|TRBV6-5|TRBJ1-6|once
CASSYSRTGLSSYNSPLHF
TGTGCCAGCAGTTACTCCCGGACAGGCTTGAGCTCCTATAATTCACCCCTCCACTTT
>TRBD2|TRBV7-2|TRBJ2-7|.
CASSTRGGYEQYF
TGTGCCAGCAGCACCCGGGGGGGGTACGAGCAGTACTTC
>TRBD1|TRBV3-1|TRBJ1-2|.
CASSTSGQGKDGYTF
TGTGCCAGCAGCACCTCGGGACAGGGGAAGGATGGCTACACCTTC
>.|TRBV6-1|TRBJ2-1|once
CASSDFAGEQFF
TGTGCCAGCAGTGATTTTGCCGGGGAGCAGTTCTTC
>.|TRBV20-1|TRBJ1-1|.
CSATGPVNTEAFF
TGCAGTGCGACGGGACCCGTGAACACTGAAGCTTTCTTT
>.|TRBV6-5|TRBJ2-5|.
CASRPRGRETQYF
TGTGCCAGCCGCCCTCGGGGTCGAGAGACCCAGTACTTC
>.|TRBV7-2|TRBJ2-3|.
CASSYDPSDTQYF
TGTGCCAGCAGCTACGACCCGTCGGATACGCAGTATTTT
>TRBD1|TRBV29-1|TRBJ2-7|few
CSVPPRGDRVYEQYF
TGCAGCGTACCACCTCGGGGGGACAGGGTCTACGAGCAGTACTTC
>TRBD1|TRBV5-6|TRBJ1-2|.
CASSYAGQGDGYTF
TGTGCCAGCAGCTACGCAGGACAGGGGGATGGCTACACCTTC
>TRBD1|TRBV11-2|TRBJ2-6|.
CASGLTGAGANVLTF
TGTGCCAGCGGCTTAACAGGGGCTGGGGCCAACGTCCTGACTTTC
>.|TRBV18|TRBJ2-5|.
CASSPQRHNQETQYF
TGTGCCAGCTCACCACAACGACACAACCAAGAGACCCAGTACTTC
>.|TRBV21-1|TRBJ2-1|.
CASSKAPGNEQFF
TGTGCCAGCAGCAAAGCTCCGGGCAATGAGCAGTTCTTC
>TRBD1|TRBV16|TRBJ1-1|.
CASRPRDRGLIMVRDTEAFF
TGTGCCAGCAGGCCCCGGGACAGGGGTCTTATCATGGTTAGGGACACTGAAGCTTTCTTT
>.|TRBV4-2|TRBJ1-5|.
CASSQGSDSNQPQHF
TGTGCCAGCAGCCAAGGGTCAGATAGCAATCAGCCCCAGCATTTT
>.|TRBV5-1|TRBJ1-2|.
CASALGNYGYTF
TGCGCCAGCGCCCTGGGGAACTATGGCTACACCTTC
>TRBD2|TRBV6-1|TRBJ2-5|.
CASSEASSAGGRVTQYF
TGTGCCAGCAGTGAAGCTTCTTCAGCGGGGGGCCGTGTGACCCAGTACTTC
>.|TRBV11-2|TRBJ2-5|many
CASSLAGGSQETQYF
TGTGCCAGCAGCTTAGCTGGCGGATCTCAAGAGACCCAGTACTTC
>TRBD1|TRBV28|TRBJ2-4|many
CASSPTGVENIQYF
TGTGCCAGCAGCCCAACAGGGGTCGAAAACATTCAGTACTTC
>TRBD1|TRBV29-1|TRBJ1-4|.
CSGLTGGNEKLFF
TGCAGCGGACTGACAGGGGGAAATGAAAAACTGTTTTTT
>.|TRBV7-2|TRBJ2-3|.
CASSPQRMDTQYF
TGTGCCAGCAGCCCCCAACGGATGGATACGCAGTATTTT
>.|TRBV15|TRBJ1-2|few
CATSRDWGGYTF
TGTGCCACCAGCAGAGACTGGGGAGGCTACACCTTC
>TRBD1|TRBV6-2/TRBV6-3|TRBJ2-1|.
CASSSLGQGETQFF
TGTGCCAGCAGTTCTCTCGGACAGGGGGAGACCCAGTTCTTC
>TRBD2|TRBV11-2|TRBJ2-1|.
CASSPPLAGGAGNEQFF
TGTGCCAGCAGCCCCCCTTTAGCGGGGGGGGCCGGCAATGAGCAGTTCTTC
>TRBD1|TRBV7-2|TRBJ1-6|.
CASSPRTGRGSPLHF
TGTGCCAGCAGCCCTCGGACAGGCCGGGGTTCACCCCTCCACTTT